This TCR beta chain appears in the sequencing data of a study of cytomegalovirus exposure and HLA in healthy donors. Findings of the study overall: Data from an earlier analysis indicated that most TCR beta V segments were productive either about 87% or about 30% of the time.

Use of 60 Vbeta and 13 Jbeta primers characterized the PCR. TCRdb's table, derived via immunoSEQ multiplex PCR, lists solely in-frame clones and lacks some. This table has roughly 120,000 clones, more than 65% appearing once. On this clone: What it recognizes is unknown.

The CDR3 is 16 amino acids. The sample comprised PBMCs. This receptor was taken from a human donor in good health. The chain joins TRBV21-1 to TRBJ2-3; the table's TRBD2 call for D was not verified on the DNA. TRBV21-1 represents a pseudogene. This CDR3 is CASSKAWEVSTDTQYF. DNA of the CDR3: TGTGCCAGCAGCAAAGCGTGGGAGGTAAGCACAGATACGCAGTATTTT.